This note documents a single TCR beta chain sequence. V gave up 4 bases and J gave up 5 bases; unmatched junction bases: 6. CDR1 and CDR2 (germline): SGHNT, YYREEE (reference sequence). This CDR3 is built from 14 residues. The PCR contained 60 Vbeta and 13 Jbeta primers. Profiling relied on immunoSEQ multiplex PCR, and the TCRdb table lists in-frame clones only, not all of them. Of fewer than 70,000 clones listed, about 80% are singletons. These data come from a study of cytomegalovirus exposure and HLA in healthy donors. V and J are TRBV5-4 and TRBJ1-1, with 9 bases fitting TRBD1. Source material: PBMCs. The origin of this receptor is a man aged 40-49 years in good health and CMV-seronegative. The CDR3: CASSQGQGRTEAFF. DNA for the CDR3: TGTGCCAGCAGCCAGGGACAGGGAAGGACTGAAGCTTTCTTT.